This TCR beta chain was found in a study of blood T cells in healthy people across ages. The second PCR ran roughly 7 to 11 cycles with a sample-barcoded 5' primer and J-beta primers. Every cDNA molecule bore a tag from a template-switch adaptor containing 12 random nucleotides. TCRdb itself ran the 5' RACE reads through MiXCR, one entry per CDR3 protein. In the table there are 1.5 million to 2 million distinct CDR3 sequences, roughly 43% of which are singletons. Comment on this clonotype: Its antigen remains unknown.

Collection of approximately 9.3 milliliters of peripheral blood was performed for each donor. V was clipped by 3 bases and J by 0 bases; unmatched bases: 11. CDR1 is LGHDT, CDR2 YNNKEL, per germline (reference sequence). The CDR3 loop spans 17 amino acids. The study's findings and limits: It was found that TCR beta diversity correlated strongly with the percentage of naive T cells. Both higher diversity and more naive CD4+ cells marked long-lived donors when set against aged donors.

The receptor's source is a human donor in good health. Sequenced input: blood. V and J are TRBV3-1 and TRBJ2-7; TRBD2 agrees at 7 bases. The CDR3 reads CASSQRTGGLSSYEQYF. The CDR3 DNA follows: TGTGCCAGCAGCCAGCGGACGGGGGGACTTAGCTCCTACGAGCAGTACTTC.